The sequence of this T cell receptor beta chain was determined in a study of cytomegalovirus exposure and HLA in healthy donors. Looking at the study overall: In a later analysis, it was reported that the roughly 120 validation repertoires had been produced on the same platform as the roughly 700 repertoires belonging to the first cohort.

The CDR3 runs to 15 residues. Germline loops: CDR1 SGHAT, CDR2 FQNNGV. V lost 1 base and J lost 3, with 10 bases in between. Donors were drawn from the roughly 130-subject validation cohort, separate from the approximately 700-subject first cohort. Study results and limitations: The listing of 150 to 200 TCR beta chains classed them as cytomegalovirus-associated. Subsequent analysis found a tendency for first-cohort TCR clusters to co-occur within the roughly 130 validation repertoires.

As regards this clone: Antigen specificity is unknown.

Assay used: immunoSEQ multiplex PCR; TCRdb lists only in-frame clones, some missing. The data contain over 110,000 clones, around four fifths of them seen just once; the ten biggest clones take up more than 1.4%. This TCR was recovered from a woman in her twenties or thirties in good health and CMV-seronegative. The sample taken for sequencing was PBMCs. V is TRBV11-2 and J is TRBJ1-5; maybe TRBD1 (5 bases). The CDR3 sequence is CASSLGAGPNQPQHF. CDR3 bases: TGTGCCAGCAGCTTAGGGGCAGGGCCCAATCAGCCCCAGCATTTT.